The clone carrying this T cell receptor (beta chain) was counted many times. The target antigen is unknown. This record belongs to a study of T-cell reconstitution after alpha-beta-depleted transplantation in children. Study observations and caveats: High day-60 TCRbeta diversity in some patients came from surviving recipient T cells and thymic progenitors. Expanded clones from the graft, numbering several hundred, reportedly supplied alpha-beta T cells about two months after transplant. By one year post-transplant, T-cell counts and diversity largely arose from T cells that were newly produced.

J lost 6 bases, V lost 5 bases, and 2 bases had no gene match. Germline assignment: CDR1 SGHTA and CDR2 FQGNSA. CDR3 length equals 15 residues. Unique molecular identifiers were used in preparing the TCRbeta library. TCRdb ran MiXCR on the PCR reads and lists one entry per CDR3 protein. Of roughly 100,000 distinct CDR3 sequences in the sample, 7% to 8% were seen once. This sequence originates from a boy aged 2-9 years with acute lymphoblastic leukemia, due to receive a stem cell transplant. Material: PBMCs, obtained before TCRalphabeta/CD19-depleted stem cell transplant. The rearrangement uses TRBV7-2 and TRBJ2-1; TRBD2 aligns across 15 bases. CDR3 in amino acids: CASSRTSGGANEQFF. As DNA, the CDR3 is TGTGCCAGCAGCCGGACTAGCGGGGGGGCCAATGAGCAGTTCTTC.